Presented here are 18 T cell receptor beta chains from one specimen sequenced in a study of OX40 agonist ivuxolimab in advanced cancers. Profiled with immunoSEQ multiplex PCR; TCRdb holds only in-frame clones, not every one. Of approximately 16,000 clones in the sample, 80% to 90% were seen once. The material sequenced was CD4+ or CD8+ T cells sorted from blood, taken in a trial of the OX40 agonist ivuxolimab. Receptor source: an adult with an advanced solid tumor such as melanoma, head and neck, liver or kidney cancer.

The chain carries TRBV28 and TRBJ1-1, with 9 bases aligning to TRBD1. Germline V gives CDR1 MDHEN, CDR2 SYDVKM. The CDR3 covers 17 residues. V lost 4 bases and J lost 3; bases outside the gene matches: 12. CDR3 amino acids: CASSSHWGTGRDTEAFF. DNA of the CDR3: TGTGCCAGCAGTTCCCACTGGGGGACAGGGAGGGACACTGAAGCTTTCTTT.

The V call is TRBV6-5, the J call TRBJ2-5; no firm D call. The CDR3 contains 12 residues. V was shortened by 5 bases and J by 5 bases, with 9 bases between the two germline ends. Per the germline V gene, CDR1 is MNHEY and CDR2 is SVGAGI. As DNA, the CDR3 is TGTGCCAGCAGTAGGGATGAGGAGACCCAGTACTTC. The encoded protein is CASSRDEETQYF.

This clone was observed a single time. V is TRBV29-1 and J is TRBJ2-1, with 14 bases that match TRBD2. Germline values: CDR1 SQVTM, CDR2 ANQGSEA. V shed 7 bases, J shed 8 bases, and the junction held 4 bases outside the gene matches. The CDR3 totals 13 residues. In nucleotides, the CDR3 is TGCAGCGGGGGGACTAGCGGGAGCGATGAGCAGTTCTTC. Its translation: CSGGTSGSDEQFF.

Note on this clone: The junction shows a germline mismatch at one end, possibly a read error. This chain connects TRBV6-1 to TRBJ2-7; a possible D gene is TRBD1 (5 bases). The CDR3 has 15 residues. Germline V gene data show CDR1 as MNHNS and CDR2 as SASEGT. As DNA, the CDR3 is TGTGCCAGCAGTGAGACAGCCGCCGGTTCCTTCGAGCAGTACTTC. Amino acid sequence: CASSETAAGSFEQYF.

This chain connects TRBV29-1 to TRBJ2-5; TRBD2 matches at 7 bases. From germline, CDR1 is SQVTM and CDR2 ANQGSEA. J was trimmed by 5 bases and V by 6 bases; bases with no gene match: 12. The length of the CDR3 is 14 residues. Here the CDR3 DNA reads TGCAGCGTCCCGGGGGAGGGATTTGGGGAGACCCAGTACTTC. Protein product: CSVPGEGFGETQYF.

V and J are TRBV7-9 and TRBJ2-7; D is perhaps TRBD1 (5 bases). Trimming took 6 bases from V and 5 from J, leaving 14 bases between them. The germline V gene has CDR1 SEHNR and CDR2 FQNEAQ (reference sequence). The CDR3 spans 13 residues. DNA for the CDR3: TGTGCCAGCAGTCAAAACCTACAGGACGAGCAGTACTTC. This translates into CASSQNLQDEQYF. Combining the CDR3 with reference TRBV7-9 and TRBJ2-7 gives the whole variable domain DTGVSQNPRHKITKRGQNVTFRCDPISEHNRLYWYRQTLGQGPEFLTYFQNEAQLEKSRLLSDRFSAERPKGSFSTLEIQRTEQGDSAMYLCASSQNLQDEQYFGPGTRLTVT.

A note on this clone: This sequence may be a read error, since a much larger clone differs from it by one base. The CDR3 sequence: CASSSPSSGSPYEQYF. The CDR3 region has the DNA TGTGCCAGCAGTTCCCCCTCTAGCGGGAGCCCCTACGAGCAGTACTTC. This chain joins TRBV7-6 and TRBJ2-7; TRBD2 matches at 10 bases. The germline CDR1 and CDR2 sequences are SGHVS and FNYEAQ. The CDR3 has 16 residues. V lost 6 bases to trimming and J lost 2 bases; unmatched junction nucleotides: 10.

The chain links TRBV7-3 to TRBJ2-7; D remains unclear. CDR3 length: 13 residues. V was pared by 2 bases and J by 0 bases, with 5 bases between. Per germline, CDR1 SGHTA and CDR2 FQGTGA. CDR3 residues: CASSLGPSYEQYF. The DNA of the CDR3 is TGTGCCAGCAGCTTAGGACCCTCCTACGAGCAGTACTTC.

The chain links TRBV7-9 to TRBJ2-5; tentative D call: TRBD1 (6 bases). Per the germline V gene, CDR1 is SEHNR and CDR2 is FQNEAQ (reference sequence). The ends were cut back, 5 bases at V and 3 bases at J, with 19 bases in the middle. This CDR3 comprises 16 residues. The chain's CDR3 is CASSPLDLEGEETQYF. CDR3 DNA sequence: TGTGCCAGCAGCCCCCTTGACCTTGAGGGGGAAGAGACCCAGTACTTC.

The chain couples TRBV27 to TRBJ2-1; D is unresolved. The V gene's germline CDR1 is MNHEY and CDR2 SMNVEV (reference sequence). The V gene lost 1 base and the J gene lost 4 bases, with 11 bases spanning the gap. The CDR3 loop spans 15 amino acids. The CDR3 spells CASSLLPLFYNEQFF. The CDR3 nucleotides are TGTGCCAGCAGTTTATTGCCCCTATTTTACAATGAGCAGTTCTTC.

This clone has more than one count but fewer than ten. Other nucleotide sequences from this sample produce the same CDR3. The chain recombines TRBV19 with TRBJ2-3, with a possible D match to TRBD2 (5 bases). This CDR3 is built from 13 residues. V lost 3 bases, J lost 2 bases, and 6 bases lay in between. Germline V gene data show CDR1 as LNHDA and CDR2 as SQIVND (reference sequence). CDR3 sequence (DNA): TGTGCCAGTAGTATCGGGGACACAGATACGCAGTATTTT. Translation: CASSIGDTDTQYF. Combining the CDR3 with reference TRBV19 and TRBJ2-3 gives the whole variable domain DGGITQSPKYLFRKEGQNVTLSCEQNLNHDAMYWYRQDPGQGLRLIYYSQIVNDFQKGDIAEGYSVSREKKESFPLTVTSAQKNPTAFYLCASSIGDTDTQYFGPGTRLTVL.

This clone has only a few counts. The chain carries TRBV7-2 and TRBJ2-7, with D hard to call. The germline V gene encodes CDR1 SGHTA and CDR2 FQGNSA. The V end was cut by 2 bases, the J end by 3 bases, with 11 bases between. The CDR3 loop spans 14 amino acids. The CDR3 DNA reads as TGTGCCAGCAGCTTAATCGCGGCTGGCTACGAGCAGTACTTC. Residues: CASSLIAAGYEQYF.

V gene TRBV28 combines with J gene TRBJ2-7; maybe TRBD2 (6 bases). This CDR3 has 13 residues. Germline CDR1 and CDR2: MDHEN and SYDVKM. The V end was cut by 6 bases, the J end by 4 bases, with 13 bases between. CDR3 residues: CASRPGGGYEQYF. In DNA form, the CDR3 reads TGTGCCAGCAGGCCTGGGGGAGGTTACGAGCAGTACTTC.

This chain joins TRBV7-2 and TRBJ2-7; 12 bases align to TRBD2. CDR1 and CDR2 (germline): SGHTA, FQGNSA. The CDR3 is 18 amino acids. After removal of 4 bases from V and 5 bases from J, the junction contained 15 bases not matched to a gene. In DNA form, the CDR3 reads TGTGCCAGCAGCTGGGAGACTAGCGGGAGCCCGTTCGTTGACGAGCAGTACTTC. Amino acid sequence: CASSWETSGSPFVDEQYF.

The sample holds a few counts of this clone. The chain couples TRBV27 to TRBJ2-1; D gene uncertain. Per the germline V gene, CDR1 is MNHEY and CDR2 is SMNVEV (reference sequence). Trimming took 6 bases from V and 5 from J, leaving 8 bases between them. This CDR3 has 12 amino acids. The CDR3 protein is CASRWGNNEQFF. The CDR3 DNA reads as TGTGCCAGCAGATGGGGAAACAATGAGCAGTTCTTC.

This chain uses TRBV7-9 with TRBJ2-1, with 8 nucleotides matching TRBD1. Germline V gene lookup returns CDR1 SEHNR and CDR2 FQNEAQ (reference sequence). The CDR3 consists of 16 residues. J lost 3 bases, V lost 5 bases, and 9 bases had no gene match. DNA for the CDR3: TGTGCCAGCAGCCCACCGGAGGGGACAGGCTACAATGAGCAGTTCTTC. This gives the protein CASSPPEGTGYNEQFF.

The chain is built from TRBV29-1 and TRBJ2-1; D unresolved. This CDR3 has 12 residues. V gave up 0 bases and J gave up 9 bases, with 9 bases separating them. Germline loops: CDR1 SQVTM, CDR2 ANQGSEA. The CDR3 DNA follows: TGCAGCGTTGAAGATCTAGAGTTTGAGCAGTTCTTC. Protein: CSVEDLEFEQFF.

The CDR3 is CASSPGRSSYNEQFF. CDR3 in DNA: TGTGCCAGCAGTCCTGGCCGGAGCTCCTACAATGAGCAGTTCTTC. This chain joins TRBV6-1 and TRBJ2-1; no firm D call. The length of the CDR3 is 15 residues. V gave up 5 bases and J gave up 0 bases, with 11 bases separating them. Germline V CDR1 and CDR2: MNHNS, SASEGT.